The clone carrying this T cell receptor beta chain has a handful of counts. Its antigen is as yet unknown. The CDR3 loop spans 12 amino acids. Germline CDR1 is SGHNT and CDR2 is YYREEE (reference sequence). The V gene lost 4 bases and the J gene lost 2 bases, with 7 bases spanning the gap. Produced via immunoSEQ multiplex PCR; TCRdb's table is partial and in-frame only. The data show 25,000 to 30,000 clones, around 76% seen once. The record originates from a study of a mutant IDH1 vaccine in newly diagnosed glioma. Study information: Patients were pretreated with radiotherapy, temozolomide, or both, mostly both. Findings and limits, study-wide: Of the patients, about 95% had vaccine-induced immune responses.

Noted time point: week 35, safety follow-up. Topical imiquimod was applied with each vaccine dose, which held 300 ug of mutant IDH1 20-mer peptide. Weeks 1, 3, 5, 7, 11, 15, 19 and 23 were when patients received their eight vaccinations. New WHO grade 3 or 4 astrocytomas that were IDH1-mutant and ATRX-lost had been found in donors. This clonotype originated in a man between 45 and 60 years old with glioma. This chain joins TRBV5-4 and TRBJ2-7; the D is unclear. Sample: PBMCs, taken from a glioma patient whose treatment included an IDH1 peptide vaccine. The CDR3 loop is CASSRDAYEQYF. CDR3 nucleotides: TGTGCCAGCAGCCGCGACGCCTACGAGCAGTACTTC.